Presented here are 17 T cell receptor beta chains from one specimen sequenced in a study of cytomegalovirus exposure and HLA in healthy donors. Profiling relied on immunoSEQ multiplex PCR, and the TCRdb table lists in-frame clones only, not all of them. The data hold 65,000 to 100,000 clones, with approximately 93% observed a single time. Material for sequencing was PBMCs. The origin of the receptors is a woman aged 25 to 45 in good health and CMV-seronegative.

The V gene is TRBV18, the J gene TRBJ2-1, with TRBD2 matching 10 bases. With V trimmed by 2 bases and J by 0 bases, 10 bases remained unmatched. The germline CDR1 and CDR2 sequences are KGHSH and LQKENI. CDR3 length: 19 amino acids. The CDR3 spells CASSPVSSGGADSYNEQFF. The DNA for the CDR3 is TGTGCCAGCTCACCAGTCTCCAGCGGGGGGGCAGACTCCTACAATGAGCAGTTCTTC.

The CDR3 spells CASNTAQATHYGYTF. The DNA for the CDR3 is TGTGCCAGCAACACCGCACAGGCGACACACTATGGCTACACCTTC. The chain employs TRBV6-6 and TRBJ1-2, with D perhaps matching TRBD1 (5 bases). The CDR3 covers 15 residues. V was trimmed by 7 bases and J by 3 bases, leaving 18 bases between them. Germline CDR1 MNHNY, CDR2 SVGAGI (reference sequence).

The count of this clone is one. The V call is TRBV6-6, the J call TRBJ1-2; 9 bases are shared with TRBD1. The CDR3 extends over 16 amino acids. V lost 6 bases to trimming and J lost 2 bases; unmatched junction nucleotides: 10. The germline V gene encodes CDR1 MNHNY and CDR2 SVGAGI (reference sequence). The DNA for the CDR3 is TGTGCCAGCAGCGTACACAGGGGGCGTGGGAACTATGGCTACACCTTC. As protein: CASSVHRGRGNYGYTF.

This rearrangement joins TRBV5-8 to TRBJ1-2, with 7 bases that match TRBD1. V dropped 3 bases and J dropped 10; count of bases not matched to a gene: 12. This CDR3 has 14 residues. Germline CDR1 reads SGHTS; CDR2 reads YDEGEE. CDR3 sequence: CASSSTWDSFAYTF. The CDR3 region has the DNA TGTGCCAGCAGCTCTACCTGGGACAGTTTTGCCTACACCTTC.

The gene calls are TRBV29-1 and TRBJ1-1; D is ambiguous. V was trimmed by 4 bases and J by 7 bases, leaving 7 bases between them. CDR1 is SQVTM and CDR2 is ANQGSEA in the germline V gene. CDR3 length equals 10 residues. CDR3 sequence (DNA): TGCAGCGTTGTGGAGGATGAAGCTTTCTTT. It translates to CSVVEDEAFF.

This chain links TRBV11-2 with TRBJ2-5, with D possibly matching TRBD2 (5 bases). CDR3 length equals 15 residues. Trimming stripped 5 bases from V and 3 bases from J, with 16 bases between. Germline lookup yields CDR1 SGHAT and CDR2 FQNNGV. The CDR3 spells CASSPGLVGKETQYF. For the CDR3, the DNA is TGTGCCAGCAGCCCCGGACTCGTTGGGAAAGAGACCCAGTACTTC.

The rearrangement links TRBV5-1 to TRBJ2-7, with D perhaps matching TRBD2 (5 bases). V dropped 0 bases and J dropped 2 bases, with 9 bases sitting between them. Germline V lookup: CDR1 SGHRS, CDR2 YFSETQ. This CDR3 has 14 residues. The CDR3 sequence: CASSLESGPYEQYF. The CDR3 DNA reads TGCGCCAGCAGCTTGGAAAGCGGACCCTACGAGCAGTACTTC.

This chain joins TRBV6-6 and TRBJ2-7; no reliable D call. The CDR3 covers 14 residues. Germline values: CDR1 MNHNY, CDR2 SVGAGI (reference sequence). Between the trimmed V and J ends, which lost 4 bases and 4 bases, there was a span of 14 bases. The CDR3 sequence: CASSFRGGPYEQYF. The CDR3 DNA reads TGTGCCAGCAGTTTCAGAGGTGGTCCTTACGAGCAGTACTTC.

CDR3 region: CASSPRGPYNEQFF. The CDR3 DNA reads as TGTGCCAGCAGCCCCCGGGGTCCTTACAATGAGCAGTTCTTC. The chain couples TRBV11-2 to TRBJ2-1; tentatively, D is TRBD2 (5 bases). V gave up 5 bases and J gave up 4 bases, with 12 bases separating them. The length of the CDR3 is 14 residues. The germline CDR1 and CDR2 sequences are SGHAT and FQNNGV.

The chain carries TRBV19 and TRBJ1-2; no firm D call. This CDR3 spans 13 amino acids. The V end was cut by 3 bases, the J end by 3 bases, with 8 bases between. From germline, CDR1 is LNHDA and CDR2 SQIVND (reference sequence). The CDR3 DNA is TGTGCCAGTAGTATCGCGCAGGACTATGGCTACACCTTC. It encodes CASSIAQDYGYTF. Drawing the rest from reference TRBV19 and TRBJ1-2, the complete variable domain is DGGITQSPKYLFRKEGQNVTLSCEQNLNHDAMYWYRQDPGQGLRLIYYSQIVNDFQKGDIAEGYSVSREKKESFPLTVTSAQKNPTAFYLCASSIAQDYGYTFGSGTRLTVV.

The chain has TRBV18 and TRBJ2-3; 7 nucleotides agree with TRBD2. CDR3 length: 16 residues. V trimming: 5 bases; J trimming: 4 bases; junction bases outside the gene matches: 12. Germline loops: CDR1 KGHSH, CDR2 LQKENI. The DNA for the CDR3 is TGTGCCAGCTCATACGTGGCACAGGCGGGGGCAGATACGCAGTATTTT. Translation: CASSYVAQAGADTQYF.

A single count supports this clone. The genes are TRBV20-1 and TRBJ2-3; no clear D gene. The V end was cut by 5 bases, the J end by 9 bases, with 6 bases between. The V gene's germline CDR1 is DFQATT and CDR2 SNEGSKA (reference sequence). This CDR3 has 9 residues. The CDR3 here is CSAPQTQYF. DNA for the CDR3: TGCAGTGCTCCACAAACGCAGTATTTT.

This sequence joins TRBV30 and TRBJ1-1; TRBD1 matches 7 bases. The CDR3 length is 15 residues. Germline V gene data show CDR1 as GTSNPN and CDR2 as SVGIG (reference sequence). V lost 2 bases to trimming and J lost 0 bases; unmatched junction nucleotides: 6. DNA for the CDR3: TGTGCCTGGAGTAAGACCGGGACAGTGAACACTGAAGCTTTCTTT. It specifies CAWSKTGTVNTEAFF.

This chain joins TRBV30 and TRBJ1-5, with D possibly being TRBD1 (6 bases). Trimming removed 0 bases from V and 1 base from J, with 13 bases in between. This CDR3 is built from 16 residues. Per the germline V gene, CDR1 is GTSNPN and CDR2 is SVGIG (reference sequence). CDR3 sequence: CAWSVPRGGSNQPQHF. The CDR3 DNA reads TGTGCCTGGAGTGTACCCAGGGGAGGGAGCAATCAGCCCCAGCATTTT.

This clone has a single count. The chain uses TRBV11-2 and TRBJ1-3; D might be TRBD1 (6 bases). The CDR3 is 17 residues long. V lost 5 bases, J lost 0 bases, and 17 bases lay in between. Germline V lookup: CDR1 SGHAT, CDR2 FQNNGV. The CDR3 here is CASSRPLTGHSGNTIYF. The CDR3 DNA is TGTGCCAGCAGCCGACCCTTGACAGGCCACTCTGGAAACACCATATATTTT.

This chain links TRBV12-5 with TRBJ1-1; D gene uncertain. This CDR3 has 15 residues. Trimming took off 0 bases at V and 2 bases at J, with 10 bases between the two ends. Looked up from germline, CDR1 is LGHNT and CDR2 is FRNRAP. The CDR3 DNA reads TGTGCTAGTGGTTTGGTAGGTGCGGCCAACACTGAAGCTTTCTTT. It yields the protein CASGLVGAANTEAFF.

This chain connects TRBV9 to TRBJ2-3, with D hard to call. The germline V gene encodes CDR1 SGDLS and CDR2 YYNGEE. V was clipped by 1 base and J by 0 bases, with 9 bases between them. The length of the CDR3 is 15 residues. CDR3 nucleotides: TGTGCCAGCAGCGTACAGGAAACTAGCACAGATACGCAGTATTTT. This gives the protein CASSVQETSTDTQYF.